This TCR beta chain was captured in a study of STAT5B mutations in CD4+ large granular lymphocyte leukemia. A note on this clone: Its antigen is not known.

Sequencing used immunoSEQ multiplex PCR; TCRdb keeps in-frame clones, though not all of them. The data hold about 30,000 clones, with 79% observed a single time. Findings and caveats of the study: Top patient clones used TRBV06 genes more often: 8/27 versus 2/35 in controls.

V was pared by 5 bases and J by 0 bases, with 10 bases between. This CDR3 contains 14 residues. CDR1 SGHVS and CDR2 FQNEAQ come from the germline V gene. Source material: CD4+ T cells from blood buffy coats. This receptor was identified in a human donor in good health. The chain has TRBV7-8 and TRBJ2-5; D may be TRBD2 (5 bases). Here the CDR3 reads CASSRGLYQETQYF. The CDR3 coding sequence is TGTGCCAGCAGCCGTGGACTTTACCAAGAGACCCAGTACTTC. Variable domain in full (rest from reference TRBV7-8 and TRBJ2-5): GAGVSQSPRYKVAKRGQDVALRCDPISGHVSLFWYQQALGQGPEFLTYFQNEAQLDKSGLPSDRFFAERPEGSVSTLKIQRTQQEDSAVYLCASSRGLYQETQYFGPGTRLLVL.